The 27 T cell receptor beta chains reported below all come from one sample, sequenced in a study of control samples from healthy donors and cancer patients. Data came from immunoSEQ multiplex PCR; TCRdb stores just in-frame clones and leaves some out. The sample records about 80,000 clones, about 88% being singletons. The specimen was blood. Every receptor here comes from a woman aged 45-59 years in good health.

In this sample, this clone turned up once. The chain links TRBV30 to TRBJ2-2; D is ambiguous. Trimming took 2 bases from V and 3 from J, leaving 13 bases between them. The CDR3 spans 15 residues. In germline, CDR1 is GTSNPN, CDR2 SVGIG (reference sequence). As DNA, the CDR3 is TGTGCCTGGAGTAGGAGTGGGCCATACACCGGGGAGCTGTTTTTT. Its translation is CAWSRSGPYTGELFF. The variable domain in full, completed from reference TRBV30 and TRBJ2-2, reads SQTIHQWPATLVQPVGSPLSLECTVEGTSNPNLYWYRQAAGRGLQLLFYSVGIGQISSEVPQNLSASRPQDRQFILSSKKLLLSDSGFYLCAWSRSGPYTGELFFGEGSRLTVL.

V usage is TRBV7-9 and J usage is TRBJ1-4; a possible D gene is TRBD1 (6 bases). CDR1 is SEHNR, CDR2 FQNEAQ, per germline (reference sequence). The CDR3 has 15 amino acids. V was clipped by 5 bases and J by 4 bases, with 14 bases between them. Written as DNA, the CDR3 is TGTGCCAGCAGCCAAACCGGACAGAGTAATGAAAAACTGTTTTTT. Translating it yields CASSQTGQSNEKLFF.

The chain carries TRBV6-5 and TRBJ1-2; 9 positions match TRBD1. Germline V lookup: CDR1 MNHEY, CDR2 SVGAGI. The CDR3 is made up of 14 amino acids. The ends lost 2 bases at V and 5 bases at J; junction bases unmatched: 3. Here the CDR3 reads CASSYGDRAYGYTF. The CDR3 DNA is TGTGCCAGCAGTTACGGGGACAGGGCTTATGGCTACACCTTC.

The CDR3 DNA is TGTGCCAGCAGCCGCCAGGGGTCCGAAGCTTTCTTT. Amino acids: CASSRQGSEAFF. The J gene is TRBJ1-1, the V gene TRBV3-1 (or the pseudogene TRBV3-2); D may be TRBD1 (6 bases). Germline CDR1 and CDR2: LGHDT and YNNKEL (reference sequence). With 4 bases removed from V and 8 bases from J, the gap between germline ends came to 11 bases. The CDR3 runs to 12 residues.

The chain links TRBV6-5 to TRBJ2-1, with 10 nucleotides matching TRBD2. The CDR3 extends over 12 amino acids. The V gene's germline CDR1 is MNHEY and CDR2 SVGAGI. The V and J ends lost 6 bases and 12 bases, in that order; junction bases with no gene match: 5. CDR3 in DNA: TGTGCCAGCAGACCCAGCGGGGGGGGGCAGTTCTTC. Translating it yields CASRPSGGGQFF.

The genes are TRBV5-1 and TRBJ1-1; no clear D gene. The CDR3 is made up of 11 amino acids. The V gene's germline CDR1 is SGHRS and CDR2 YFSETQ. The V and J ends lost 5 bases and 9 bases respectively, with 11 bases between them. CDR3 sequence reads: CASSFSVKAFF. The CDR3 bases are TGCGCCAGCAGTTTCTCAGTGAAAGCTTTCTTT. The variable domain in full, completed from reference TRBV5-1 and TRBJ1-1, reads KAGVTQTPRYLIKTRGQQVTLSCSPISGHRSVSWYQQTPGQGLQFLFEYFSETQRNKGNFPGRFSGRQFSNSRSEMNVSTLELGDSALYLCASSFSVKAFFGQGTRLTVV.

In this sample, this clone turned up once. V is TRBV9 and J is TRBJ2-3, with D possibly matching TRBD2 (6 bases). Germline lookup yields CDR1 SGDLS and CDR2 YYNGEE. CDR3 size: 14 residues. Trimming took off 4 bases at V and 2 bases at J, with 11 bases between the two ends. The CDR3 is CASSSGTFTDTQYF. The CDR3, as DNA: TGTGCCAGCAGCTCTGGGACTTTCACAGATACGCAGTATTTT.

The gene calls are TRBV21-1 and TRBJ1-5. TRBV21-1 is described as a pseudogene. CDR3 size: 15 residues. CDR3 in amino acids: CASSKRRGPNQPQHF. The CDR3 region has the DNA TGTGCCAGCAGCAAAAGAAGGGGACCCAATCAGCCCCAGCATTTT.

The gene calls are TRBV15 and TRBJ2-7, with a tentative D call TRBD1 (6 bases). Trimming stripped 0 bases from V and 4 bases from J, with 10 bases between. This CDR3 spans 14 amino acids. CDR1 and CDR2 from the germline V gene are LNHNV and YYDKDF (reference sequence). CDR3: CATSREGGRYEQYF. CDR3 DNA: TGTGCCACCAGCAGAGAAGGGGGAAGGTACGAGCAGTACTTC.

To note about this clone: Other DNA sequences in the same sample also yield this CDR3. The chain recombines TRBV3-1 (or the pseudogene TRBV3-2) with TRBJ1-1, with D uncertain. Germline V gene sequence: CDR1 LGHDT, CDR2 YNNKEL (reference sequence). Trimming took off 1 base at V and 11 bases at J, with 14 bases between the two ends. The CDR3 covers 13 residues. The CDR3 DNA follows: TGTGCCAGCAGCCAAGCCCCCGGCCTAGGGGCTTTCTTT. Amino acids: CASSQAPGLGAFF.

This chain connects TRBV6-5 to TRBJ1-1; D not resolved. CDR1 is MNHEY, CDR2 SVGAGI, per germline. Between the trimmed V and J ends, which lost 6 bases and 2 bases, there was a span of 4 bases. This CDR3 spans 11 amino acids. The CDR3 nucleotides are TGTGCCAGCAGCGCAAACACTGAAGCTTTCTTT. This translates into CASSANTEAFF.

This chain joins TRBV12-3 or TRBV12-4 and TRBJ1-4; unclear D gene. With 1 base removed from V and 8 bases from J, the gap between germline ends came to 5 bases. The CDR3 runs 12 residues. The CDR3 nucleotides read TGTGCCAGCAGTTTAGGACGGGAAAAACTGTTTTTT. Its translation is CASSLGREKLFF.

The chain employs TRBV4-1 and TRBJ2-3; 8 bases agree with TRBD2. Germline V gives CDR1 MGHRA, CDR2 YSYEKL. The CDR3 spans 15 residues. The trim removed 5 bases at V and 1 base at J, leaving 5 bases unmatched. CDR3 nucleotide sequence: TGCGCCAGCAGCTCCCAGCGGGGGCGCACAGATACGCAGTATTTT. This encodes CASSSQRGRTDTQYF.

The gene calls are TRBV19 and TRBJ2-7; the D call may be TRBD1 or TRBD2 (5 bases each). Germline V lookup: CDR1 LNHDA, CDR2 SQIVND (reference sequence). V dropped 4 bases and J dropped 2 bases, with 15 bases sitting between them. This CDR3 is 15 amino acids long. The CDR3 nucleotides are TGTGCCAGTAGTAATCTTGGGGGAGTTCCCTACGAGCAGTACTTC. This gives the protein CASSNLGGVPYEQYF.

The genes are TRBV5-4 and TRBJ1-2; 7 nucleotides line up with TRBD1. The CDR3 totals 12 residues. Trimming took 7 bases from V and 9 from J; bases not matched to a gene: 9. CDR1 is SGHNT, CDR2 YYREEE, per germline (reference sequence). The CDR3 loop is CASGETGMSYTF. In nucleotides, the CDR3 is TGTGCCAGCGGAGAGACAGGGATGAGCTACACCTTC.

The gene calls are TRBV5-8 and TRBJ2-2, with D uncertain. The CDR3 loop spans 14 amino acids. The V and J ends lost 4 bases and 4 bases respectively, with 11 bases between them. CDR1 is SGHTS, CDR2 YDEGEE, per germline. The CDR3 nucleotides are TGTGCCAGCAGCGTCCTCGGTGTCACCGGGGAGCTGTTTTTT. This codes for CASSVLGVTGELFF.

This chain uses TRBV19 with TRBJ1-3; 7 bases fit TRBD1. The CDR3 loop spans 15 amino acids. CDR1 is LNHDA and CDR2 is SQIVND in the germline V gene (reference sequence). V shed 7 bases and J 5 bases; nucleotides not matched to a gene: 11. The CDR3 region has the DNA TGTGCCAGTAAGGAGAACATGGGACAGCGAAACACCATATATTTT. Amino acid sequence: CASKENMGQRNTIYF.

V usage is TRBV5-1 and J usage is TRBJ2-1; 8 nucleotides line up with TRBD1. The CDR3 is 16 amino acids. CDR1 and CDR2 (germline): SGHRS, YFSETQ. Losses at the gene ends were 0 bases for V and 2 bases for J; bases not matched to a gene: 4. DNA of the CDR3: TGCGCCAGCAGCTTGGAAGGGACAGGACCCTACAATGAGCAGTTCTTC. It specifies CASSLEGTGPYNEQFF.

The chain carries TRBV12-3 or TRBV12-4 and TRBJ1-1; D is possibly TRBD1 (5 bases). The CDR3 is 13 amino acids. V was shortened by 5 bases and J by 2 bases, with 9 bases between the two germline ends. CDR3 sequence (DNA): TGTGCCAGCAGTACTCAGGGAAACACTGAAGCTTTCTTT. It yields the protein CASSTQGNTEAFF.

Only one count was recorded for this clone. The V gene is TRBV12-3 or TRBV12-4, the J gene TRBJ1-1; D remains unclear. This CDR3 contains 13 residues. Trimming took 3 bases from V and 6 from J, leaving 11 bases between them. The CDR3 nucleotides are TGTGCCAGCAGTTTTCCCCTCCGCGCTGAAGCTTTCTTT. It is translated as CASSFPLRAEAFF.

The chain has TRBV6-1 and TRBJ1-1; TRBD1 is a possible D gene (5 bases). Germline assignment: CDR1 MNHNS and CDR2 SASEGT. This CDR3 comprises 15 residues. V shed 2 bases and J shed 5 bases, with 15 bases lying between them. For the CDR3, the DNA is TGTGCCAGCAGTGAACACGCCAGGGTTGGGACTGAAGCTTTCTTT. As protein: CASSEHARVGTEAFF.

This chain connects TRBV5-5 to TRBJ1-5, with a tentative D call TRBD1 (5 bases). Trimming removed 2 bases at V and 5 bases at J, with 8 bases between. The germline V gene has CDR1 SGHKS and CDR2 YYEKEE (reference sequence). The CDR3 has 13 residues. The CDR3 region is CASSLDRYQPQHF. CDR3 nucleotide sequence: TGTGCCAGCAGCTTAGACAGATATCAGCCCCAGCATTTT.

The chain recombines TRBV29-1 with TRBJ2-1; D remains unclear. Germline V gene data show CDR1 as SQVTM and CDR2 as ANQGSEA. The CDR3 is 13 residues long. The V gene lost 1 base and the J gene lost 5 bases, with 9 bases spanning the gap. The CDR3 DNA reads TGCAGCGTTGAAGGGACCGACCACAATGAGCAGTTCTTC. It is translated as CSVEGTDHNEQFF.

J is TRBJ2-4 and V is TRBV20-1; 9 bases line up with TRBD1. The CDR3 has 11 amino acids. The germline V gene has CDR1 DFQATT and CDR2 SNEGSKA (reference sequence). CDR3 protein: CSPGQGFIQYF. In DNA, the CDR3 is TGCAGCCCGGGACAGGGATTTATTCAGTACTTC.

The V and J genes are TRBV6-5 and TRBJ1-5, with D perhaps matching TRBD1 (5 bases). From germline, CDR1 is MNHEY and CDR2 SVGAGI. This CDR3 contains 15 residues. V lost 7 bases and J lost 3, with 16 bases in between. DNA of the CDR3: TGTGCCAGCACCGAGGGAGGGACGTCCAATCAGCCCCAGCATTTT. Its protein is CASTEGGTSNQPQHF.

V is TRBV2 and J is TRBJ2-2; the match to TRBD1 covers 7 bases. Germline lookup yields CDR1 SNHLY and CDR2 FYNNEI. Trimming took 10 bases from V and 5 from J; bases not matched to a gene: 4. The CDR3 sequence is 12 residues long. CDR3 sequence reads: CANQQGTGELFF. CDR3 sequence (DNA): TGTGCCAACCAACAGGGGACCGGGGAGCTGTTTTTT.

The genes are TRBV7-9 and TRBJ2-3; D gene uncertain. With 6 bases removed from V and 6 bases from J, the gap between germline ends came to 7 bases. CDR1 is SEHNR, CDR2 FQNEAQ, per germline (reference sequence). There are 11 residues in the CDR3. CDR3: CASRKGDTQYF. CDR3 sequence (DNA): TGTGCCAGCAGAAAAGGTGATACGCAGTATTTT.